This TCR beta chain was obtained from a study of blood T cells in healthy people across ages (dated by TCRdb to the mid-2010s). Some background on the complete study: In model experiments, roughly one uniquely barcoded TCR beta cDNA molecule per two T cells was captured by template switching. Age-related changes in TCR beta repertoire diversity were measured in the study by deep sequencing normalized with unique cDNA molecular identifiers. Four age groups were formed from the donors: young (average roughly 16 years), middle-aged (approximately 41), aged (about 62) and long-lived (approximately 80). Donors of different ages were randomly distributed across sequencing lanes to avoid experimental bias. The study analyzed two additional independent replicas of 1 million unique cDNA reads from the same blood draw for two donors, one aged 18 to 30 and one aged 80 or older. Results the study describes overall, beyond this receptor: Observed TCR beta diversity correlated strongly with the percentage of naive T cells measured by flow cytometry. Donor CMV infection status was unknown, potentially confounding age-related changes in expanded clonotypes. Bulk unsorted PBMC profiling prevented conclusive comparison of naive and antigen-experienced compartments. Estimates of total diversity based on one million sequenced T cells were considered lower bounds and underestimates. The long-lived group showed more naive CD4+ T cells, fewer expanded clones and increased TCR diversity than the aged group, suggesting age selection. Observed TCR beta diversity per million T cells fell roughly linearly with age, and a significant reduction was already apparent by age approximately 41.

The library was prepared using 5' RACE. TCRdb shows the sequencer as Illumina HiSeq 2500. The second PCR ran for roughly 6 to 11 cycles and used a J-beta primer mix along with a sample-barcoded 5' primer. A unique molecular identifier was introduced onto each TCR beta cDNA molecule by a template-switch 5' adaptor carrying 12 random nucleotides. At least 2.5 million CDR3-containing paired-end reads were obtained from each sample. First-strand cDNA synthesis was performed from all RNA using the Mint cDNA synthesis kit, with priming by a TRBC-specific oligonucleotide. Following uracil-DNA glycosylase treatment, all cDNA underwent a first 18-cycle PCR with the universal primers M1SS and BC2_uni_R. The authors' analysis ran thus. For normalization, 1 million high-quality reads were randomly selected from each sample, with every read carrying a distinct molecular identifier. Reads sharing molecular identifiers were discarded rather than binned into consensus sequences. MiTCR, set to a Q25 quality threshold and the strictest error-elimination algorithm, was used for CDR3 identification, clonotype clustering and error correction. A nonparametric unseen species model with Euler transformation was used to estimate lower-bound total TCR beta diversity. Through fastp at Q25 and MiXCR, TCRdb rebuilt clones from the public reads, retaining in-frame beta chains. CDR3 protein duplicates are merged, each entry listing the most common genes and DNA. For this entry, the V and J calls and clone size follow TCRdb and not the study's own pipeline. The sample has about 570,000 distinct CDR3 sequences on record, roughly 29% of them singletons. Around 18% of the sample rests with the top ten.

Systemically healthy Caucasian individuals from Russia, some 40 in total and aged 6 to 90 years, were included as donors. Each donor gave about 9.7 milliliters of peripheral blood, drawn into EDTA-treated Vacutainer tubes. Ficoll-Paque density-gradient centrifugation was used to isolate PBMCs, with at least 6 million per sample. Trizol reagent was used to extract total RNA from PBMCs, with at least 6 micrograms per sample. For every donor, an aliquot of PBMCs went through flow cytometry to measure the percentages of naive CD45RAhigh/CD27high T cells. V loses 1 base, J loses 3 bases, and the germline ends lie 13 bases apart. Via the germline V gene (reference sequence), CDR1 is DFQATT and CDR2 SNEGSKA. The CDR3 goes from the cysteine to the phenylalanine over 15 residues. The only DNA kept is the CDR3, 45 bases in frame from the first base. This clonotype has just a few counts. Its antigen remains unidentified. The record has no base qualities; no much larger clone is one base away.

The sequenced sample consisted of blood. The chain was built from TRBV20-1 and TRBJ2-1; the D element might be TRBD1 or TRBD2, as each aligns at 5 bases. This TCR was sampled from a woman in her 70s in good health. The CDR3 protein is CSARGPGRYYNEQFF. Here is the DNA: TGCAGTGCTAGAGGCCCGGGACGCTACTACAATGAGCAGTTCTTC.